The 30 T cell receptor beta chains reported below all come from one sample, sequenced in a study of T cells after yellow fever vaccination. TCRdb called the 5' RACE reads again in MiXCR, with one record for every CDR3 protein. The table includes about 340,000 distinct CDR3 sequences, approximately 4.2% detected once. The sequencing here drew on PBMCs, taken 5 days after the yellow fever booster vaccination. The receptors derive from a man aged 18 to 30 who received the YFV17D yellow fever vaccine.

The chain carries TRBV20-1 and TRBJ2-1, with 8 bases lining up with TRBD2. The CDR3 totals 15 residues. The trim removed 1 base at V and 11 bases at J, leaving 13 bases unmatched. Per germline, CDR1 DFQATT and CDR2 SNEGSKA (reference sequence). CDR3 nucleotide sequence: TGCAGTGCTAGAGCCCGGGGTGCGGGGGGATCCAAGCAGTTCTTC. Translated: CSARARGAGGSKQFF.

This clonotype was picked up a small number of times. The V gene is TRBV18, the J gene TRBJ1-6; D may be TRBD1 (5 bases). The V gene lost 0 bases and the J gene lost 9 bases, with 12 bases spanning the gap. The CDR3 is 15 residues long. Looked up from germline, CDR1 is KGHSH and CDR2 is LQKENI. CDR3 DNA: TGTGCCAGCTCACCACCAGAGGGACTTGGTTCACCCCTCCACTTT. It specifies CASSPPEGLGSPLHF.

This clonotype was observed many times. The chain combines TRBV11-3 with TRBJ1-1, with D unclear. V was pared by 5 bases and J by 8 bases, with 15 bases between. The CDR3 is made up of 13 amino acids. Germline V gene sequence: CDR1 SGHNT, CDR2 YENEEA. Written as DNA, the CDR3 is TGTGCCAGCAGCCCCTCGGGAACCGACGAAGCTTTCTTT. It yields the protein CASSPSGTDEAFF.

The chain employs TRBV7-2 and TRBJ2-2; D may be TRBD1 (5 bases). Per germline, CDR1 SGHTA and CDR2 FQGNSA. V lost 3 bases and J lost 6, with 20 bases in between. CDR3 length equals 17 residues. Written as DNA, the CDR3 is TGTGCCAGCAGCTTGGTCCACAACAAGGGGCTGGCCGGGGAGCTGTTTTTT. Translated: CASSLVHNKGLAGELFF.

This clonotype was observed a handful of times. The chain employs TRBV10-3 and TRBJ2-5; no firm D call. The CDR3 runs to 12 residues. Looked up from germline, CDR1 is ENHRY and CDR2 is SYGVKD. V gave up 1 base and J gave up 1 base, with 1 base separating them. The CDR3 reads CAISEFQETQYF. CDR3 sequence (DNA): TGTGCCATCAGTGAGTTCCAAGAGACCCAGTACTTC.

Ten or more counts support this clonotype. V and J are TRBV5-1 and TRBJ1-1, with D unclear. Germline assignment: CDR1 SGHRS and CDR2 YFSETQ. The CDR3 contains 13 residues. The V end was cut by 6 bases, the J end by 3 bases, with 12 bases between. The CDR3: CASTHEWDTEAFF. For the CDR3, the DNA is TGCGCCAGCACCCATGAATGGGACACTGAAGCTTTCTTT.

In its sample, this clonotype was seen many times. CDR3 nucleotide sequence: TGCAGCGTTGAAGGCGAGGGGCCTCGCACTGAAGCTTTCTTT. Translating gives CSVEGEGPRTEAFF. The chain combines TRBV29-1 with TRBJ1-1, with a possible D match to TRBD1 (5 bases). The CDR3 contains 14 residues. Germline V gene sequence: CDR1 SQVTM, CDR2 ANQGSEA. V lost 1 base and J 4 bases, leaving 13 bases between the germline ends.

At least ten counts were recorded for this clonotype. The CDR3 spells CASSLDGYEQFF. CDR3 DNA sequence: TGTGCCAGCAGCCTAGACGGGTATGAGCAGTTCTTC. The rearrangement uses TRBV7-2 and TRBJ2-1; D remains unclear. Trimming cost V 5 bases and J 8 bases, with 10 bases left between them. This CDR3 is 12 amino acids long. Germline V CDR1 and CDR2: SGHTA, FQGNSA. Combining the CDR3 with reference TRBV7-2 and TRBJ2-1 gives the whole variable domain GAGVSQSPSNKVTEKGKDVELRCDPISGHTALYWYRQSLGQGLEFLIYFQGNSAPDKSGLPSDRFSAERTGGSVSTLTIQRTQQEDSAVYLCASSLDGYEQFFGPGTRLTVL.

The chain couples TRBV7-9 to TRBJ1-2, with unresolved D. CDR1 is SEHNR and CDR2 is FQNEAQ in the germline V gene (reference sequence). The V gene lost 2 bases and the J gene lost 2 bases, with 9 bases spanning the gap. This CDR3 has 14 amino acids. CDR3 sequence (DNA): TGTGCCAGCAGCTTAAGGGCAATGAACTATGGCTACACCTTC. As protein: CASSLRAMNYGYTF.

The rearrangement joins TRBV5-5 to TRBJ1-2; D is unclear. The V end was cut by 1 base, the J end by 6 bases, with 10 bases between. In germline, CDR1 is SGHKS, CDR2 YYEKEE (reference sequence). This CDR3 is 13 amino acids long. The CDR3 sequence is CASSLMTRHGYTF. CDR3 coding DNA: TGTGCCAGCAGCTTGATGACAAGACATGGCTACACCTTC.

This clonotype was seen at least ten times. The junction and the germline gene differ at one end; a read error may be behind it. The chain links TRBV7-9 to TRBJ2-5; the match to TRBD1 covers 8 bases. The CDR3 has 13 amino acids. Germline lookup yields CDR1 SEHNR and CDR2 FQNEAQ (reference sequence). The CDR3 loop reads CASSRQGQETQYF. CDR3 nucleotides: TGCGCCAGCAGCCGACAGGGGCAAGAGACCCAGTACTTC.

This clonotype was seen more than once but under ten times. The rearrangement joins TRBV7-8 to TRBJ2-5; 9 bases match TRBD1. Germline V lookup: CDR1 SGHVS, CDR2 FQNEAQ. The V segment lost 3 bases and the J segment 5 bases; nucleotides outside the gene matches: 10. The CDR3 is 16 residues long. The CDR3 coding sequence is TGTGCCAGCAGCTTTCCCTGGGACAGGGAGGGGGAGACCCAGTACTTC. It encodes CASSFPWDREGETQYF.

This clonotype turned up a few times. The chain is built from TRBV6-2 or TRBV6-3 and TRBJ2-3; D not resolved. The CDR3 is made up of 12 amino acids. CDR1 and CDR2 (germline): MNHEY, SVGEGT. V lost 8 bases and J 5 bases, leaving 11 bases between the germline ends. The DNA of the CDR3 is TGTGCCAGCGCGACCAACGAAGATACGCAGTATTTT. Its protein is CASATNEDTQYF.

The rearrangement joins TRBV5-4 to TRBJ2-3; D might be TRBD1 or TRBD2, each matching 8 bases. The germline V gene has CDR1 SGHNT and CDR2 YYREEE (reference sequence). Trimming stripped 4 bases from V and 0 bases from J, with 21 bases between. The CDR3 extends over 18 amino acids. The CDR3 nucleotides are TGTGCCAGCAGCCCAGGGGGCGGGGGGCACCAGAGCACAGATACGCAGTATTTT. It specifies CASSPGGGGHQSTDTQYF.

This clonotype was seen only a few times. V usage is TRBV6-5 and J usage is TRBJ2-7; 8 bases line up with TRBD1. Germline-derived CDR1 and CDR2 are MNHEY and SVGAGI. Germline trimming cut 5 bases from V and 1 base from J; bases unmatched to any gene: 10. The CDR3 loop spans 16 amino acids. The CDR3 reads CASSPPDRETSYEQYF. For the CDR3, the DNA is TGTGCCAGCAGTCCCCCGGACAGGGAAACATCCTACGAGCAGTACTTC.

This clonotype was observed many times. The chain uses TRBV11-2 and TRBJ2-7; no firm D call. The CDR3 extends over 13 amino acids. V was trimmed by 0 bases and J by 0 bases, leaving 3 bases between them. Germline V gives CDR1 SGHAT, CDR2 FQNNGV. The CDR3 DNA sequence: TGTGCCAGCAGCTTAGAATTCTCCTACGAGCAGTACGTC. Residues: CASSLEFSYEQYV.

The chain joins TRBV5-4 to TRBJ2-5, with D unresolved. V was cut by 5 bases and J by 2 bases, with 10 bases left in between. This CDR3 spans 13 amino acids. The germline CDR1 and CDR2 sequences are SGHNT and YYREEE (reference sequence). As DNA, the CDR3 is TGTGCCAGCAGTAAACCTCCTCAAGAGACCCAGTACTTC. This sequence encodes CASSKPPQETQYF. The full variable domain, with the rest looked up from reference TRBV5-4 and TRBJ2-5, is ETGVTQSPTHLIKTRGQQVTLRCSSQSGHNTVSWYQQALGQGPQFIFQYYREEENGRGNFPPRFSGLQFPNYSSELNVNALELDDSALYLCASSKPPQETQYFGPGTRLLVL.

The rearrangement links TRBV5-1 to TRBJ1-3; D gene ambiguous. The CDR3 totals 15 residues. The V gene lost 0 bases and the J gene lost 0 bases, with 7 bases spanning the gap. Germline CDR1 SGHRS, CDR2 YFSETQ. The CDR3 nucleotides are TGCGCCAGCAGCTTGGAAGGGAACTCTGGAAACACCATATATTTT. Amino acids: CASSLEGNSGNTIYF.

This clonotype was seen many times. This chain links TRBV11-2 with TRBJ2-2, with D perhaps matching TRBD1 or TRBD2 (5 bases each). The CDR3 length is 17 residues. V lost 5 bases to trimming and J lost 1 base, with 17 bases between them. Germline V gene sequence: CDR1 SGHAT, CDR2 FQNNGV. This chain's CDR3 is CASSHSPGRKNTGELFF. DNA for the CDR3: TGTGCCAGCAGCCATTCCCCGGGACGCAAGAACACCGGGGAGCTGTTTTTT. Complete variable domain (other parts from reference TRBV11-2 and TRBJ2-2): EAGVAQSPRYKIIEKRQSVAFWCNPISGHATLYWYQQILGQGPKLLIQFQNNGVVDDSQLPKDRFSAERLKGVDSTLKIQPAKLEDSAVYLCASSHSPGRKNTGELFFGEGSRLTVL.

This clonotype occurred a few times. V gene TRBV13 combines with J gene TRBJ2-2; D remains unclear. This CDR3 is built from 14 residues. CDR1 and CDR2 from the germline V gene are PRHDT and FYEKMQ (reference sequence). V was clipped by 2 bases and J by 4 bases, with 8 bases between them. CDR3 bases: TGTGCCAGCAGCTTACTAGTCAGCACCGGGGAGCTGTTTTTT. It translates to CASSLLVSTGELFF.

The V gene is TRBV19, the J gene TRBJ2-5, with D maybe TRBD2 (6 bases). The germline V gene has CDR1 LNHDA and CDR2 SQIVND (reference sequence). Trimming pared 6 bases from V and 10 bases from J, leaving 12 bases between. The CDR3 sequence is 11 residues long. The CDR3 spells CASSAWGDQYF. CDR3 coding DNA: TGTGCCAGTAGCGCCTGGGGGGACCAGTACTTC.

The genes are TRBV7-2 and TRBJ2-1; D uncertain. Deletions cut 1 base from V and 6 bases from J, with 4 bases between. Germline CDR1 is SGHTA and CDR2 is FQGNSA. The CDR3 runs to 12 residues. This CDR3 is CASSLVFNEQFF. The CDR3 nucleotides read TGTGCCAGCAGCTTAGTTTTCAATGAGCAGTTCTTC. Full variable domain (remainder filled in from reference TRBV7-2 and TRBJ2-1): GAGVSQSPSNKVTEKGKDVELRCDPISGHTALYWYRQSLGQGLEFLIYFQGNSAPDKSGLPSDRFSAERTGGSVSTLTIQRTQQEDSAVYLCASSLVFNEQFFGPGTRLTVL.

This clonotype was seen only a few times. For the CDR3, the DNA is TGTGCCAGCAGCTTTGGGAATTGGGGAAATGAGCAGTTCTTC. Protein sequence: CASSFGNWGNEQFF. V usage is TRBV7-2 and J usage is TRBJ2-1; D call uncertain. Germline V gene lookup returns CDR1 SGHTA and CDR2 FQGNSA. This CDR3 contains 14 residues. V lost 3 bases and J 7 bases, leaving 13 bases between the germline ends.

At least ten counts were recorded for this clonotype. V is TRBV11-2 and J is TRBJ2-5; D possibly corresponds to TRBD2 (6 bases). The V end lost 5 bases, the J end lost 5 bases, and 18 bases lay between the germline ends. In germline, CDR1 is SGHAT, CDR2 FQNNGV. The length of the CDR3 is 15 residues. CDR3 nucleotides: TGTGCCAGCAGCCCCCAACGGGGGTTTCGGGAGACCCAGTACTTC. Protein product: CASSPQRGFRETQYF.

This clonotype was observed many times. The J gene is TRBJ2-5, the V gene TRBV5-1, with 10 nucleotides matching TRBD2. Trimming took 2 bases from V and 5 from J; bases not matched to a gene: 6. The CDR3 contains 15 residues. From germline, CDR1 is SGHRS and CDR2 YFSETQ. CDR3 nucleotides: TGCGCCAGCAGCTTTACTAGCGGGGTTGGGGAGACCCAGTACTTC. Translation: CASSFTSGVGETQYF.

V and J are TRBV7-2 and TRBJ2-3; 14 bases match TRBD2. The CDR3 covers 18 residues. Trimming cost V 6 bases and J 0 bases; bases outside gene matches: 8. Germline lookup yields CDR1 SGHTA and CDR2 FQGNSA. The CDR3 sequence: CASSIGLAGGGSTDTQYF. The CDR3 nucleotides read TGTGCCAGCAGTATCGGACTAGCGGGGGGAGGTAGCACAGATACGCAGTATTTT.

There are many counts of this clonotype. The chain is built from TRBV5-1 and TRBJ2-3; 11 bases agree with TRBD2. CDR3 length: 16 residues. V lost 4 bases, J lost 4 bases, and 8 bases stayed unmatched. CDR1 and CDR2 (germline): SGHRS, YFSETQ. The CDR3 loop reads CASSNSGGASADTQYF. The CDR3 DNA follows: TGCGCCAGCAGCAATAGCGGGGGGGCCTCGGCAGATACGCAGTATTTT.

This clonotype was seen more than once but under ten times. V is TRBV30 and J is TRBJ2-3, with 7 bases lining up with TRBD2. Germline V CDR1 and CDR2: GTSNPN, SVGIG (reference sequence). This CDR3 is built from 14 residues. Trimming cost V 5 bases and J 2 bases; bases outside gene matches: 7. The CDR3 DNA reads as TGTGCCTGGCTTGGACTAGACGTCACAGATACGCAGTATTTT. Translation: CAWLGLDVTDTQYF.

J is TRBJ2-1 and V is TRBV10-3; D gene unclear. Germline CDR1 ENHRY, CDR2 SYGVKD. V was cut by 8 bases and J by 0 bases, with 8 bases left in between. This CDR3 spans 13 amino acids. CDR3 coding DNA: TGTGCCATCCAACAGCGCTCCTACAATGAGCAGTTCTTC. This translates into CAIQQRSYNEQFF.

The gene calls are TRBV6-5 and TRBJ1-2; D gene unclear. This CDR3 region has 13 residues. Between the trimmed V and J ends, which lost 1 base and 7 bases, there was a span of 10 bases. Germline CDR1 MNHEY, CDR2 SVGAGI. The CDR3 bases are TGTGCCAGCAGTTACTTAAGGGAGGGTGGCTACACCTTC. Translated: CASSYLREGGYTF.